This T cell receptor beta chain was recovered during a study of response to subunit inactivated influenza vaccine. This clonotype was seen more than once but under ten times. Each CDR3 protein is one row after TCRdb ran MiXCR on the RT-PCR reads. This sample has about 540,000 distinct CDR3 sequences; roughly 25% occur once, and the top ten carry 2.5% to 3.5%. J gave up 4 bases and V 3 bases, and 5 bases lay outside the gene matches. This CDR3 has 14 residues. CDR1 is DFQATT, CDR2 SNEGSKA, per germline (reference sequence). These sequences were also reported in another study, on T cells expressing NK-cell markers. That publication notes: For TCR beta, cDNA was produced by 5'RACE template switching with UMIs.

The rearrangement uses TRBV20-1 and TRBJ1-1; 10 bases are shared with TRBD1. The source is a man aged 45-60 years who received an inactivated influenza vaccine. The sample here was CD4+ T cells sorted from PBMCs, taken about 11 days after vaccination. The CDR3 sequence is CSASRDRGLTEAFF. The CDR3 nucleotides read TGCAGTGCTAGCCGGGACAGGGGCCTCACTGAAGCTTTCTTT.